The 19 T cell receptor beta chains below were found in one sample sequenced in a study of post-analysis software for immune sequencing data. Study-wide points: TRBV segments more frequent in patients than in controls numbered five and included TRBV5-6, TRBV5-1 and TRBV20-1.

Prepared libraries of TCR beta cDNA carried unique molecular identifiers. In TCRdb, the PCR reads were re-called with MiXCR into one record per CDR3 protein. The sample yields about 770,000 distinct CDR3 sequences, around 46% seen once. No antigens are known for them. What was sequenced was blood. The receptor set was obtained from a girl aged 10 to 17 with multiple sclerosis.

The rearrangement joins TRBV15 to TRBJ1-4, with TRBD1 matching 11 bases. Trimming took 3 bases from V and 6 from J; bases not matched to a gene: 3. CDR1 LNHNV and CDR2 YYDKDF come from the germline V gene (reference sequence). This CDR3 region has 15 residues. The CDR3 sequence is CATSRWGQGDEKLFF. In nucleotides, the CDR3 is TGTGCCACCAGCAGGTGGGGACAGGGGGATGAAAAACTGTTTTTT.

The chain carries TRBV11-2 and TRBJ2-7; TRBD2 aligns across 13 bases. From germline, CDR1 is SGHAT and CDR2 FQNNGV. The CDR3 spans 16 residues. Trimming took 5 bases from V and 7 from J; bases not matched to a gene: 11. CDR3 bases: TGTGCCAGCAGCCCCCGGACTAGCGGGAGAGGGCATGAGCAGTACTTC. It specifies CASSPRTSGRGHEQYF.

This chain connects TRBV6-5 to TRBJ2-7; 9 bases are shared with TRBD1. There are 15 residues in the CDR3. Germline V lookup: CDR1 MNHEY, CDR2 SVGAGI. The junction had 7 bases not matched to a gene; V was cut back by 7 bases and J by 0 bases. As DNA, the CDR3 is TGTGCCAGCACCGAAGGGACAGGGAGCTCCTACGAGCAGTACTTC. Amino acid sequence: CASTEGTGSSYEQYF.

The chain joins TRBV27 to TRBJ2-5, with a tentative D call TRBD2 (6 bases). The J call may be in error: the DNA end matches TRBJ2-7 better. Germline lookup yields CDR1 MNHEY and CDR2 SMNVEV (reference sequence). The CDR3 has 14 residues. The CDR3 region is CASSSGVGVYEQYF. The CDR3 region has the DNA TGTGCCAGCAGTTCGGGGGTAGGCGTGTACGAGCAGTACTTC.

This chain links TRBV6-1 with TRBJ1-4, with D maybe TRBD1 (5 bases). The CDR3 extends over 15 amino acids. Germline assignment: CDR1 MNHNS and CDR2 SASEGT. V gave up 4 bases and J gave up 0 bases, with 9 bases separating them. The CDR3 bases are TGTGCCAGCAGTGTCACAGGATCAACTAATGAAAAACTGTTTTTT. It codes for CASSVTGSTNEKLFF.

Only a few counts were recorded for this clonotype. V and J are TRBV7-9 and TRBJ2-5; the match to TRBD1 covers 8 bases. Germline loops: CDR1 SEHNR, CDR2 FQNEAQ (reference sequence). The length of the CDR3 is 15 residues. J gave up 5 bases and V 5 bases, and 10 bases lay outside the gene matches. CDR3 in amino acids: CASSPTDRGWETQYF. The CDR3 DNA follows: TGTGCCAGCAGCCCAACTGACAGGGGATGGGAGACCCAGTACTTC.

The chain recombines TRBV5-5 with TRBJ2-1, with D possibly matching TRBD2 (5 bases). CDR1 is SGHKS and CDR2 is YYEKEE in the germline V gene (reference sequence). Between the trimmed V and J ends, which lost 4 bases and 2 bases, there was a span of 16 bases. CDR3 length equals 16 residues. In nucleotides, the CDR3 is TGTGCCAGCAGCCCGGTAGGGTCGGGAACCTACAATGAGCAGTTCTTC. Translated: CASSPVGSGTYNEQFF. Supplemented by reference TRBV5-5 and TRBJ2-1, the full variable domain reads DAGVTQSPTHLIKTRGQQVTLRCSPISGHKSVSWYQQVLGQGPQFIFQYYEKEERGRGNFPDRFSARQFPNYSSELNVNALLLGDSALYLCASSPVGSGTYNEQFFGPGTRLTVL.

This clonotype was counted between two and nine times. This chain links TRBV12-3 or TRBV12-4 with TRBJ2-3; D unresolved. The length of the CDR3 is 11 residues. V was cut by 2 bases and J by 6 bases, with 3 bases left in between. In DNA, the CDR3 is TGTGCCAGCAGTTTAATGGATACGCAGTATTTT. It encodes CASSLMDTQYF.

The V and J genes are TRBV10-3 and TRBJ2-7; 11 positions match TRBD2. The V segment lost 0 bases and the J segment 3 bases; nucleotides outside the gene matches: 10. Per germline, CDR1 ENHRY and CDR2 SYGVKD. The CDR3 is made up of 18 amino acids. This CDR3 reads CAISESGIAGGQYYEQYF. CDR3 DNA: TGTGCCATCAGTGAGTCAGGAATAGCGGGAGGGCAATACTACGAGCAGTACTTC.

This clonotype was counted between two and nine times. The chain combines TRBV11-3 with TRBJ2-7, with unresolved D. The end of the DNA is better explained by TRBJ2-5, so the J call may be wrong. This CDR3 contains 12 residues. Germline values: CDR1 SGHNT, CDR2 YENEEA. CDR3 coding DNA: TGTGCCAGCCGTGGACCTGAACAGACCCAGTACTTC. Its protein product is CASRGPEQTQYF.

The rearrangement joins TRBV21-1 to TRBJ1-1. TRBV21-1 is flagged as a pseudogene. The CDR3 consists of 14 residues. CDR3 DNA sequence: TGTGCCAGTACAAGAAGGAAAATGAACACTGAAGCTTTCTTT. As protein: CASTRRKMNTEAFF.

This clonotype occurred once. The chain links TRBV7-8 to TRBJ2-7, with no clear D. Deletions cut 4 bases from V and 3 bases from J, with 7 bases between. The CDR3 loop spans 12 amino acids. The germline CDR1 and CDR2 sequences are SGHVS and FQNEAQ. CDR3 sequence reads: CASSSRFYEQYF. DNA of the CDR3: TGTGCCAGCAGCTCGAGATTCTACGAGCAGTACTTC.

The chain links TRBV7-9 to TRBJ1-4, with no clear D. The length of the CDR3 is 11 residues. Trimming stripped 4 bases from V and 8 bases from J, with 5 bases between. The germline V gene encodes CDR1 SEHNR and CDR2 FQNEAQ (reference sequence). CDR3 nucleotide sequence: TGTGCCAGCAGCTCCGAAGAAAAACTGTTTTTT. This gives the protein CASSSEEKLFF.

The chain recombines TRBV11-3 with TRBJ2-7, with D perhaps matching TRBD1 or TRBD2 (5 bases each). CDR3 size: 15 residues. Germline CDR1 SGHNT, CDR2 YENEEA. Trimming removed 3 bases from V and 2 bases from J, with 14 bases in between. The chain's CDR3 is CASSLGDPSTYEQYF. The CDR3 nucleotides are TGTGCCAGCAGCTTGGGGGACCCCTCTACCTACGAGCAGTACTTC.

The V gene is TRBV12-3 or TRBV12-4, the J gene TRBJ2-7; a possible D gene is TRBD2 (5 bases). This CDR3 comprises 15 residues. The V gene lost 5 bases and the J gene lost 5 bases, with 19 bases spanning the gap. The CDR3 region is CASSRPFRGWDEQYF. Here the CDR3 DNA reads TGTGCCAGCAGTCGTCCGTTTAGAGGGTGGGACGAGCAGTACTTC.

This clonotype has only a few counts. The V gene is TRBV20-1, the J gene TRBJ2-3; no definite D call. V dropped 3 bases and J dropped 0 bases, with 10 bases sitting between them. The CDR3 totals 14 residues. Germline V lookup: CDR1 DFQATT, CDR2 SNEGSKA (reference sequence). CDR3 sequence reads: CSASLYASTDTQYF. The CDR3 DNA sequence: TGCAGTGCTAGTTTATATGCTAGCACAGATACGCAGTATTTT.

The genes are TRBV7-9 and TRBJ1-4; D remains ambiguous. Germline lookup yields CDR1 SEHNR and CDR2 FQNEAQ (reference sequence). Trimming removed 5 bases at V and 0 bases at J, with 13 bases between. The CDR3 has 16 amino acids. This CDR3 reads CASSSRELATNEKLFF. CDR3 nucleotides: TGTGCCAGCAGCAGCCGGGAGTTAGCAACTAATGAAAAACTGTTTTTT.

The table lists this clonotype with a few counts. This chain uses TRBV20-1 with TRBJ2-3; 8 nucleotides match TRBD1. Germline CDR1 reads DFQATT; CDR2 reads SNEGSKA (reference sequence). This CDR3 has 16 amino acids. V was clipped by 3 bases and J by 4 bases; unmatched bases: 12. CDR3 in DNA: TGCAGTGCTAGGGCACGCAGGGGGCCCGACGCAGATACGCAGTATTTT. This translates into CSARARRGPDADTQYF.

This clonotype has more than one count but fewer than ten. Written as DNA, the CDR3 is TGTGCCAGCAGTTACATGACGGACTCCCTCTACGAGCAGTACTTC. It is translated as CASSYMTDSLYEQYF. The chain uses TRBV6-5 and TRBJ2-7; tentative D call: TRBD2 (5 bases). V was shortened by 2 bases and J by 3 bases, with 14 bases between the two germline ends. The CDR3 runs 15 residues. Germline assignment: CDR1 MNHEY and CDR2 SVGAGI.